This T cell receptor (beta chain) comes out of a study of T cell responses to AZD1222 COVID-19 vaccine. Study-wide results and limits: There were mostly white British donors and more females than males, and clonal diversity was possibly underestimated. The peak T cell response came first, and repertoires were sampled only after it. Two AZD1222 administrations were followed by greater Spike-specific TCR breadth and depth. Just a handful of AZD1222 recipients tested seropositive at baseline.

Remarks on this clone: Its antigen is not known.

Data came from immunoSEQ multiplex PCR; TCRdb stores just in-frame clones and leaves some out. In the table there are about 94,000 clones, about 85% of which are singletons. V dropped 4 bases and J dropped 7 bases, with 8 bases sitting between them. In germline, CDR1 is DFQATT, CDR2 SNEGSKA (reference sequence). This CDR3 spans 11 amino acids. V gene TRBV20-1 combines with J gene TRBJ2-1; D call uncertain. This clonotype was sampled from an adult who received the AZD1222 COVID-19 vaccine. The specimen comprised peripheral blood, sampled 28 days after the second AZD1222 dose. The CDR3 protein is CSANQKNEQFF. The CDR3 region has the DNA TGCAGTGCTAACCAGAAGAATGAGCAGTTCTTC.